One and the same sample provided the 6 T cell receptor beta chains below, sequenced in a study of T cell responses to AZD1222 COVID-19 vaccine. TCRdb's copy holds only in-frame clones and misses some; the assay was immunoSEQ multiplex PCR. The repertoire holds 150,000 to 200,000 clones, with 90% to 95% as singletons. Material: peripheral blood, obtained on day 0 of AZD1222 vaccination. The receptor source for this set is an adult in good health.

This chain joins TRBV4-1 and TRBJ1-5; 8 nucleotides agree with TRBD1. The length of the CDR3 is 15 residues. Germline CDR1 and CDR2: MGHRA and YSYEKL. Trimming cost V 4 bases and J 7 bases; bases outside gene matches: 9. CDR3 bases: TGCGCCAGCAGCCCCGGACAGGGTATAGGCCAGCCCCAGCATTTT. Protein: CASSPGQGIGQPQHF.

The CDR3 reads CASSFWETPSSYNEQFF. The DNA for the CDR3 is TGCGCCAGCAGCTTTTGGGAAACTCCTAGCTCCTACAATGAGCAGTTCTTC. The chain combines TRBV4-1 with TRBJ2-1; no clear D. Trimming shortened V by 5 bases and J by 0 bases, and 17 bases separated the two germline ends. Looked up from germline, CDR1 is MGHRA and CDR2 is YSYEKL. The CDR3 extends over 17 amino acids.

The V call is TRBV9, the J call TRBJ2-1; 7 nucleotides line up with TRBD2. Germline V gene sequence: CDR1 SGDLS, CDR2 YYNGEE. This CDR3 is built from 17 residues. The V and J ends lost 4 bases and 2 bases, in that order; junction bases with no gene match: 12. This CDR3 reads CASSPDGREFPYNEQFF. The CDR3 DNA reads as TGTGCCAGCAGCCCAGACGGGCGGGAGTTCCCCTACAATGAGCAGTTCTTC.

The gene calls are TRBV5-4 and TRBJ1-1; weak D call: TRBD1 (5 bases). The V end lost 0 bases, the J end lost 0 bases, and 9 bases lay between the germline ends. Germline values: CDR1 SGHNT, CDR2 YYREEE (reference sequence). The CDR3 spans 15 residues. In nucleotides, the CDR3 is TGTGCCAGCAGCTTGGGGCAGGGCCTGAACACTGAAGCTTTCTTT. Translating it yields CASSLGQGLNTEAFF.

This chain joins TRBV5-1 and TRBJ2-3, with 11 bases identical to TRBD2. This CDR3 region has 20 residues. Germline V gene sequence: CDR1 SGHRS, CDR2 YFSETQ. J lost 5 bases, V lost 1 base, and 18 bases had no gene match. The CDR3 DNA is TGCGCCAGCAGCTTGATTGCGCACACCATAGCGGGAGGGCCAGGAGATACGCAGTATTTT. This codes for CASSLIAHTIAGGPGDTQYF.

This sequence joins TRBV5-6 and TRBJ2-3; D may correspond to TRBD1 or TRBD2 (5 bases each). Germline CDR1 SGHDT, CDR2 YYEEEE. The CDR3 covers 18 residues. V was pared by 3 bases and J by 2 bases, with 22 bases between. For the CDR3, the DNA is TGTGCCAGCAGCTGGGGAGTGGGTGGGGCCAGAGTCACAGATACGCAGTATTTT. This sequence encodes CASSWGVGGARVTDTQYF. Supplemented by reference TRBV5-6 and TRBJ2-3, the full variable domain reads DAGVTQSPTHLIKTRGQQVTLRCSPKSGHDTVSWYQQALGQGPQFIFQYYEEEERQRGNFPDRFSGHQFPNYSSELNVNALLLGDSALYLCASSWGVGGARVTDTQYFGPGTRLTVL.